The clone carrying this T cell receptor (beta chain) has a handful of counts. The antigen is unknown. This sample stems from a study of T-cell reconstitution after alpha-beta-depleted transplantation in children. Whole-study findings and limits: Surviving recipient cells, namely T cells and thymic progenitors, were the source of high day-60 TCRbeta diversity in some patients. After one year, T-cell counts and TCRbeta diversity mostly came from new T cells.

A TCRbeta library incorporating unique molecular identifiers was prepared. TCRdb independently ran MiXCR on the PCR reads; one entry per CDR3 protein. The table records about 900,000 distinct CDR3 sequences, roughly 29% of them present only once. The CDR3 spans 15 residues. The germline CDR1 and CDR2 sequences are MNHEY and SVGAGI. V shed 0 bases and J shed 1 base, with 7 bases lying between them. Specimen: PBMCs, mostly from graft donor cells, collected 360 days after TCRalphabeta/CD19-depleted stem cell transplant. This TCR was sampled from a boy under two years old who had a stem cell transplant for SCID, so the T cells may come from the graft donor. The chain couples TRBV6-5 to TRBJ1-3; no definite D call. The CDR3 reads CASSYSVGSGNTIYF. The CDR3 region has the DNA TGTGCCAGCAGTTACTCGGTCGGGTCTGGAAACACCATATATTTT.